The T cell receptor (beta chain) under discussion was sequenced for a study of shared clonotypes between healthy human individuals. Assay: immunoSEQ multiplex PCR; the TCRdb copy retains only in-frame clones and omits some. The sample has a few million clones, more than 80% seen once. Overall study results and limits: Generally, naive subsets (rather than memory subsets) showed larger estimated richness. Roughly 5% of naive CD4 clonotypes were shared across several donors.

A note on this clone: Its specificity is unknown.

Material: naive CD4+ T cells sorted from blood. Documented subset: CD45RA+ positively selected. The clonotype originates from a man aged 18 to 29 in good health.

The CDR3 protein is CASKGPKNYNSPLHF. CDR3 DNA sequence: TGTGCCAGCAAAGGTCCAAAGAACTATAATTCACCCCTCCACTTT. This chain links TRBV28 with TRBJ1-6; D unclear. There are 15 residues in the CDR3. CDR1 is MDHEN and CDR2 is SYDVKM in the germline V gene. Trimming took 7 bases from V and 3 from J, leaving 13 bases between them.